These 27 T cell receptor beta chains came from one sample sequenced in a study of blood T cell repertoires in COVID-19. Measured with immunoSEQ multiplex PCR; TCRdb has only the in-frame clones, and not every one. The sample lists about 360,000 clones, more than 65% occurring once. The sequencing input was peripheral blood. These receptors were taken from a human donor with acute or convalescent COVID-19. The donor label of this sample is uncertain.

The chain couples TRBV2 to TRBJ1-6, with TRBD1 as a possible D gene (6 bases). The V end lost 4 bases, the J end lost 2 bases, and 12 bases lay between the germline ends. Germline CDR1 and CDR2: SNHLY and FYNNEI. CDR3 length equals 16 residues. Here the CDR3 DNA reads TGTGCCAGCAGTGGACAGGTTTTAACCTATAATTCACCCCTCCACTTT. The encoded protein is CASSGQVLTYNSPLHF. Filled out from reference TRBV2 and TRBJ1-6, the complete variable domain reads EPEVTQTPSHQVTQMGQEVILRCVPISNHLYFYWYRQILGQKVEFLVSFYNNEISEKSEIFDDQFSVERPDGSNFTLKIRSTKLEDSAMYFCASSGQVLTYNSPLHFGNGTRLTVT.

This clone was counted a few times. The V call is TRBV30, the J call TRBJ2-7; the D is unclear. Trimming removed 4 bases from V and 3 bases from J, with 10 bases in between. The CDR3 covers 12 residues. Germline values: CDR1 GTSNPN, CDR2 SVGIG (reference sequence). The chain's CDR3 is CAWTSPGYEQYF. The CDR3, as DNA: TGTGCCTGGACGAGTCCGGGCTACGAGCAGTACTTC.

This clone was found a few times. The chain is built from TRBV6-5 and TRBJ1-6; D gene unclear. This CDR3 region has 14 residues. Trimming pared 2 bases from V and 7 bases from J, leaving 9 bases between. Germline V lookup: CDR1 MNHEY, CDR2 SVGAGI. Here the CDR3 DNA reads TGTGCCAGCAGTTACGAGCGGAGAAATTCACCCCTCCACTTT. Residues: CASSYERRNSPLHF.

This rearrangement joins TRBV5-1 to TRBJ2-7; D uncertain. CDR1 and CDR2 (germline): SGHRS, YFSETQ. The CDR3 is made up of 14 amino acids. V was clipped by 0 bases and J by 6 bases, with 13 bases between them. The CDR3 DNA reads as TGCGCCAGCAGCTTGGCCGGCGTAGAGGCCGAGCAGTACTTC. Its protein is CASSLAGVEAEQYF. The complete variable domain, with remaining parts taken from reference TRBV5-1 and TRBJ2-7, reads KAGVTQTPRYLIKTRGQQVTLSCSPISGHRSVSWYQQTPGQGLQFLFEYFSETQRNKGNFPGRFSGRQFSNSRSEMNVSTLELGDSALYLCASSLAGVEAEQYFGPGTRLTVT.

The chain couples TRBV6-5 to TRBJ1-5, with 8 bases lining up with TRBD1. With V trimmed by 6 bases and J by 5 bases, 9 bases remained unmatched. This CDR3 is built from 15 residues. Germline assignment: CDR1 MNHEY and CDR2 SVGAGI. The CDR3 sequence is CASRQGARADQPQHF. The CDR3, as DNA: TGTGCCAGCAGGCAGGGGGCGCGAGCTGATCAGCCCCAGCATTTT.

The CDR3 loop is CASSLVKGEGGYTF. The CDR3 nucleotides read TGCGCCAGCAGCTTGGTTAAGGGGGAGGGTGGCTACACCTTC. The V and J genes are TRBV5-1 and TRBJ1-2; possible D gene TRBD1, 6 bases. This CDR3 has 14 residues. Germline V gene lookup returns CDR1 SGHRS and CDR2 YFSETQ. Trimming took 0 bases from V and 7 from J, leaving 13 bases between them.

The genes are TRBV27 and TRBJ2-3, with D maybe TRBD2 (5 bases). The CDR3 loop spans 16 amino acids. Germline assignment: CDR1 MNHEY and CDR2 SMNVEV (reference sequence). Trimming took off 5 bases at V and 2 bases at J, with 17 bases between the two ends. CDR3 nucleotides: TGTGCCAGCAGTCCCTCTGCGGGCGAAGCCACAGATACGCAGTATTTT. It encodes CASSPSAGEATDTQYF.

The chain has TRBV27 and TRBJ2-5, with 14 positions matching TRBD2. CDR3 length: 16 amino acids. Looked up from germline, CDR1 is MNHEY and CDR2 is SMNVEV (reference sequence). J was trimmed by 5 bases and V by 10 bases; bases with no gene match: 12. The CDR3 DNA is TGTGCCACCAAGAGGAGGCGACTAGCGGGAGGGGAGACCCAGTACTTC. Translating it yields CATKRRRLAGGETQYF.

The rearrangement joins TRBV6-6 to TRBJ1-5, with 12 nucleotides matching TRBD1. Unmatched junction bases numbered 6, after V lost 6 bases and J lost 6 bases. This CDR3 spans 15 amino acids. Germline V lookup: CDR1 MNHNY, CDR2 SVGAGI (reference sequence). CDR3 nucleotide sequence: TGTGCCAGCAGAGGGGGACAGGGGGCTGGTCAGCCCCAGCATTTT. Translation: CASRGGQGAGQPQHF.

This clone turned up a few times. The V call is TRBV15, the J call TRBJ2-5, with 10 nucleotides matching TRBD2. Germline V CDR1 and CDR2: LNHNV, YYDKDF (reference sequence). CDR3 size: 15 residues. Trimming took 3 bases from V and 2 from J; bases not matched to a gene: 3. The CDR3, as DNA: TGTGCCACCAGCAGGACAGCGGGGGGGCAAGAGACCCAGTACTTC. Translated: CATSRTAGGQETQYF.

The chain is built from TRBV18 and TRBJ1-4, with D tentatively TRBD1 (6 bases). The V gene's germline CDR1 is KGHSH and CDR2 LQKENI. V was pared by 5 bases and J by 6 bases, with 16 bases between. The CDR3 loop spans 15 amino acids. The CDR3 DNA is TGTGCCAGCTCATTGAACAGGGTTGTCGATGAAAAACTGTTTTTT. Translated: CASSLNRVVDEKLFF.

The CDR3 nucleotides read TGTGCCAGCAGTTACTCGAACAGGGGGACGAGAGGCTACACCTTC. Amino acid sequence: CASSYSNRGTRGYTF. This sequence joins TRBV6-5 and TRBJ1-2, with 8 nucleotides matching TRBD1. The V gene's germline CDR1 is MNHEY and CDR2 SVGAGI. The CDR3 consists of 15 residues. The V gene end was trimmed by 0 bases and the J gene end by 8 bases; junction bases not matched to a gene: 8.

For the CDR3, the DNA is TGTGCCAGCAGCCCAACTCCCCGGAGCGACTATGGCTACACCTTC. This gives the protein CASSPTPRSDYGYTF. V is TRBV5-4 and J is TRBJ1-2; D call uncertain. The V end lost 4 bases, the J end lost 3 bases, and 16 bases lay between the germline ends. The CDR3 consists of 15 residues. The germline V gene has CDR1 SGHNT and CDR2 YYREEE (reference sequence).

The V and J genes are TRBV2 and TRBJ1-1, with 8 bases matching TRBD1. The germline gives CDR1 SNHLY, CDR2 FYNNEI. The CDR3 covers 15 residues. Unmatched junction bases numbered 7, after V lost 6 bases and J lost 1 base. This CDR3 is CASRNQGAGNTEAFF. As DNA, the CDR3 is TGTGCCAGCAGAAACCAGGGGGCGGGGAACACTGAAGCTTTCTTT. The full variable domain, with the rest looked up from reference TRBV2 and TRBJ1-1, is EPEVTQTPSHQVTQMGQEVILRCVPISNHLYFYWYRQILGQKVEFLVSFYNNEISEKSEIFDDQFSVERPDGSNFTLKIRSTKLEDSAMYFCASRNQGAGNTEAFFGQGTRLTVV.

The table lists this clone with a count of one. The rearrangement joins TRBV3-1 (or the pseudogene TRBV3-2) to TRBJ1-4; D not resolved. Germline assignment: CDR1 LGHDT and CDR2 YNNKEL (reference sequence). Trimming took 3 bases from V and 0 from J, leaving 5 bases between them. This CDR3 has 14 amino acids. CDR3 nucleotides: TGTGCCAGCAGCCATATAGCAACTAATGAAAAACTGTTTTTT. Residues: CASSHIATNEKLFF.

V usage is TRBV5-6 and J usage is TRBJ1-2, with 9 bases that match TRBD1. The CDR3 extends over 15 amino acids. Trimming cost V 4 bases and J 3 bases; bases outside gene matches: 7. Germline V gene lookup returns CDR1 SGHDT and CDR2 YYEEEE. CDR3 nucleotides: TGTGCCAGCAGCGGAGGACAGGGGTTCCACTATGGCTACACCTTC. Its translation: CASSGGQGFHYGYTF.

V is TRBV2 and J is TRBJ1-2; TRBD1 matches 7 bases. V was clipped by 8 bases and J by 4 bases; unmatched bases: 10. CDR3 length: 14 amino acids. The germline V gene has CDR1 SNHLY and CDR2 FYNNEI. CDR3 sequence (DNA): TGTGCCAGCCTGGCCAATGACAGGGTCTATGGCTACACCTTC. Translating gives CASLANDRVYGYTF.

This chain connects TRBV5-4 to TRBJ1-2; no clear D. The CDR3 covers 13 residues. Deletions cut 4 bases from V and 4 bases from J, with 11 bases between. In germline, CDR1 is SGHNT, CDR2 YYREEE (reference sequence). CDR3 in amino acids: CASSPVNGYGYTF. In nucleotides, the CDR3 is TGTGCCAGCAGCCCCGTCAACGGCTATGGCTACACCTTC.

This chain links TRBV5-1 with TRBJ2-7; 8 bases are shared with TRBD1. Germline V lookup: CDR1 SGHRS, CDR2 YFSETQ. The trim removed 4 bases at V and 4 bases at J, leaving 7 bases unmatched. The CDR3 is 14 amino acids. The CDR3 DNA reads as TGCGCCAGCAGCACGGGGACAGGAGCATACGAGCAGTACTTC. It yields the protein CASSTGTGAYEQYF.

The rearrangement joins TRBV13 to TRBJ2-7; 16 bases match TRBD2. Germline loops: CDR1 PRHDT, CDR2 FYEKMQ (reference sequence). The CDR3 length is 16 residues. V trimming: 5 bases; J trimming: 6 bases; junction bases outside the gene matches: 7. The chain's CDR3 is CASSHGTSGRGGEQYF. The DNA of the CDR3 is TGTGCCAGCAGCCATGGGACTAGCGGGAGGGGAGGCGAGCAGTACTTC.

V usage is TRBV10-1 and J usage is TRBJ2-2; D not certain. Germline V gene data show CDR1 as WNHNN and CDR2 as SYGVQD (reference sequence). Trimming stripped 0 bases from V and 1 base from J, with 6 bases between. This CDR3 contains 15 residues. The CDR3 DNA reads TGCGCCAGCAGTGAGTCGGCCCTGAACACCGGGGAGCTGTTTTTT. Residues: CASSESALNTGELFF.

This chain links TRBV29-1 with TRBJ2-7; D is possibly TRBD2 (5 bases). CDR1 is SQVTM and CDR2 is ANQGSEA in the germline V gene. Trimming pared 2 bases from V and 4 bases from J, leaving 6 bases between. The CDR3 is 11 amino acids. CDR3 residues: CSVERGYEQYF. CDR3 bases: TGCAGCGTTGAAAGAGGGTACGAGCAGTACTTC.

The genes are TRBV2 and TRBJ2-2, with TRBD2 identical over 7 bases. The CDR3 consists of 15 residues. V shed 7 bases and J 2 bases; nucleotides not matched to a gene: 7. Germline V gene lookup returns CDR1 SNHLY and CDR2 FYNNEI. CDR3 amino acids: CASIPGGFNTGELFF. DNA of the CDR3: TGTGCCAGCATTCCGGGAGGCTTCAACACCGGGGAGCTGTTTTTT.

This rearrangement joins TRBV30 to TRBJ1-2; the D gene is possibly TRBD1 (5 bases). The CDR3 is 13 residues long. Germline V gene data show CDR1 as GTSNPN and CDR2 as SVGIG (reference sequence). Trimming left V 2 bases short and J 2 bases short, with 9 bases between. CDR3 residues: CAWSPSGNYGYTF. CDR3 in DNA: TGTGCCTGGAGTCCCTCAGGGAACTATGGCTACACCTTC. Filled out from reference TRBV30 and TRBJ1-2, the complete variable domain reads SQTIHQWPATLVQPVGSPLSLECTVEGTSNPNLYWYRQAAGRGLQLLFYSVGIGQISSEVPQNLSASRPQDRQFILSSKKLLLSDSGFYLCAWSPSGNYGYTFGSGTRLTVV.

Written as DNA, the CDR3 is TGTGCCAGCAGCCATGGACTAGCGGGAGACACAGATACGCAGTATTTT. Translating gives CASSHGLAGDTDTQYF. The V call is TRBV7-9, the J call TRBJ2-3; 13 nucleotides align to TRBD2. The CDR3 is made up of 16 amino acids. Germline V lookup: CDR1 SEHNR, CDR2 FQNEAQ (reference sequence). The J segment lost 2 bases and the V segment lost 5 bases, leaving 4 bases of the junction unmatched. The whole variable domain, filled in from reference TRBV7-9 and TRBJ2-3, reads DTGVSQNPRHKITKRGQNVTFRCDPISEHNRLYWYRQTLGQGPEFLTYFQNEAQLEKSRLLSDRFSAERPKGSFSTLEIQRTEQGDSAMYLCASSHGLAGDTDTQYFGPGTRLTVL.

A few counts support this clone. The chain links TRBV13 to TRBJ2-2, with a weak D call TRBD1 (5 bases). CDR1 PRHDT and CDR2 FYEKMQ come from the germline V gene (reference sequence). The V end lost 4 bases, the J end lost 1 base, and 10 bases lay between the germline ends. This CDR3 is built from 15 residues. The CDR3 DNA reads TGTGCCAGCAGCTCTTGGACAAAGAACACCGGGGAGCTGTTTTTT. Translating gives CASSSWTKNTGELFF.

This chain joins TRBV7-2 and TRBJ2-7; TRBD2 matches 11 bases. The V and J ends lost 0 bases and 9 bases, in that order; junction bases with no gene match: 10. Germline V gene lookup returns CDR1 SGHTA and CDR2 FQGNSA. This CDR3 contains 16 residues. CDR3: CASSLANPSGRKVQYF. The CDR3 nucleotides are TGTGCCAGCAGCTTAGCGAACCCTAGCGGGAGGAAAGTGCAGTACTTC. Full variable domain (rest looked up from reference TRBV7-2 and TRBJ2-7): GAGVSQSPSNKVTEKGKDVELRCDPISGHTALYWYRQSLGQGLEFLIYFQGNSAPDKSGLPSDRFSAERTGGSVSTLTIQRTQQEDSAVYLCASSLANPSGRKVQYFGPGTRLTVT.